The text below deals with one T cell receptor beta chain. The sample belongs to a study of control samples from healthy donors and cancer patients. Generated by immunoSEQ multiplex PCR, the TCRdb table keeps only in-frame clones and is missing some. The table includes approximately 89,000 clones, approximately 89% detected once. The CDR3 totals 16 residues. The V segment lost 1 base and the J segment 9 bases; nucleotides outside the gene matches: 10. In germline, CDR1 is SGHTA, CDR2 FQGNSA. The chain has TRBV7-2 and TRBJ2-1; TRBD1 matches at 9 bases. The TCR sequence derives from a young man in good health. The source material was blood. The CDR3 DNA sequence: TGTGCCAGCAGCTTAGGGACAGGGGTTTTCGGCGGTGAGCAGTTCTTC. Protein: CASSLGTGVFGGEQFF.